This entry describes one T cell receptor (beta chain). The source of the sample is a study of control samples from healthy donors and cancer patients. The data were produced by immunoSEQ multiplex PCR, yet TCRdb's version contains in-frame clones alone and is incomplete. The table records roughly 200,000 clones, roughly 94% of them present only once. CDR1 is SGHTS, CDR2 YDEGEE, per germline. There are 13 residues in the CDR3. J lost 4 bases, V lost 2 bases, and 2 bases had no gene match. Sequencing was carried out using blood. The source is a man over 45 in good health. This sequence joins TRBV5-8 and TRBJ1-2, with 7 nucleotides matching TRBD1. The CDR3: CASSLRDSYGYTF. The CDR3 bases are TGTGCCAGCAGCTTACGGGACAGCTATGGCTACACCTTC. Based on the CDR3 plus reference TRBV5-8 and TRBJ1-2, the full variable domain is EAGVTQSPTHLIKTRGQQATLRCSPISGHTSVYWYQQALGLGLQFLLWYDEGEERNRGNFPPRFSGRQFPNYSSELNVNALELEDSALYLCASSLRDSYGYTFGSGTRLTVV.